This T cell receptor (beta chain) emerged from a study of T cell repertoires in cytomegalovirus infection. Study context: Public TCR beta signatures were indicative of both CMV infection and a matching HLA type.

TCRdb independently ran MiXCR on the reads; one entry per CDR3 protein. In the table there are around 180,000 distinct CDR3 sequences, approximately 19% of which are singletons. Study-wide points: Summed frequency of public TCR beta families distinguished CMV carriers with the relevant HLA. Dominant in the ex vivo response were TCR beta clonotypes restricted by HLA-C and specific for CMV.

This clonotype was observed a few times. Its antigen remains unknown. The CDR3 totals 16 residues. The ends were cut back, 6 bases at V and 0 bases at J, with 14 bases in the middle. Germline CDR1 and CDR2: MNHNS and SASEGT. The sequenced sample consisted of PBMCs. This chain connects TRBV6-1 to TRBJ2-2; TRBD1 might be the D (6 bases). This sequence was found in a human donor in good health (CMV status not recorded). Some clones in this sample may be carry-over from other donors' samples. The CDR3 DNA is TGTGCCAGCAGAGGGACACTCTTGACGAACACCGGGGAGCTGTTTTTT. It specifies CASRGTLLTNTGELFF.